This T cell receptor beta chain is drawn from a study of T cell responses to AZD1222 COVID-19 vaccine. This clone was picked up a small number of times. The target antigen is unknown. Findings and caveats of the study: Donors were chiefly white British, with a greater number of females, and clonal diversity was perhaps underestimated. Spike as a whole was targeted by vaccine-associated CD4 TCRs, dominant at 160-218 and 743-854.

Sequencing used immunoSEQ multiplex PCR; TCRdb keeps in-frame clones, though not all of them. The sample carries fewer than 150,000 clones, approximately 90% recorded once. Per germline, CDR1 KGHSH and CDR2 LQKENI. Trimming cost V 5 bases and J 12 bases; bases outside gene matches: 11. The CDR3 sequence is 13 residues long. V is TRBV18 and J is TRBJ1-2, with 8 bases identical to TRBD1. Here the sequenced sample was peripheral blood, taken on day 0 of AZD1222 vaccination. This clonotype originated in an adult in good health. CDR3 DNA: TGTGCCAGCTCAACCAGGACAGGGACCGGTGACACCTTC. Translating gives CASSTRTGTGDTF.